A single sample is the source of the 27 T cell receptor beta chains below, sequenced in a study of T cells in Graves' hyperthyroidism and ophthalmopathy. The TCR beta CDR3 regions underwent amplification using RNA transcripts as the source. Using the HTBI primer set, a first-round RT-PCR was run on the TCR CDR3. One entry per CDR3 protein, called by TCRdb with MiXCR from the multiplex PCR reads. The sample shows fewer than 350,000 distinct CDR3 sequences, about 13% of them seen only once. The sample was blood. The receptors come from a middle-aged woman with Graves' hyperthyroidism.

The chain combines TRBV29-1 with TRBJ2-7; perhaps TRBD1 as D (6 bases). Germline V gives CDR1 SQVTM, CDR2 ANQGSEA. The length of the CDR3 is 13 residues. Trimming cost V 6 bases and J 3 bases, with 15 bases left between them. The CDR3 spells CSVGTGQHYEQYF. DNA of the CDR3: TGCAGCGTCGGGACCGGACAGCACTACGAGCAGTACTTC.

This clonotype was recorded many times. The gene calls are TRBV2 and TRBJ2-2, with D possibly being TRBD1 or TRBD2 (6 bases each). The ends were cut back, 2 bases at V and 12 bases at J, with 13 bases in the middle. The CDR3 length is 13 residues. Germline loops: CDR1 SNHLY, CDR2 FYNNEI. CDR3: CASSERGQGKLFF. CDR3 nucleotide sequence: TGTGCCAGCAGTGAACGGGGGCAGGGGAAGCTGTTTTTT.

This clonotype was seen ten or more times. The gene calls are TRBV27 and TRBJ1-2; unclear D gene. Trimming left V 0 bases short and J 6 bases short, with 8 bases between. The CDR3 contains 13 residues. Per germline, CDR1 MNHEY and CDR2 SMNVEV (reference sequence). The CDR3, as DNA: TGTGCCAGCAGTTTATCAGGATATAATGGCTACACCTTC. It translates to CASSLSGYNGYTF.

This clonotype was picked up many times. The chain links TRBV10-3 to TRBJ1-1; unclear D gene. Germline assignment: CDR1 ENHRY and CDR2 SYGVKD. This CDR3 is built from 13 residues. Trimming removed 3 bases from V and 1 base from J, with 6 bases in between. The DNA of the CDR3 is TGTGCCATCAGTGAACACGGGAACACTGAAGCTTTCTTT. Translated, it gives CAISEHGNTEAFF.

This clonotype occurred many times. The rearrangement links TRBV3-1 to TRBJ1-5; tentatively, D is TRBD1 (5 bases). The length of the CDR3 is 16 residues. CDR1 and CDR2 from the germline V gene are LGHDT and YNNKEL (reference sequence). Trimming took 0 bases from V and 2 from J, leaving 11 bases between them. The CDR3 here is CASSQEFRAGNQPQHF. The CDR3 bases are TGTGCCAGCAGCCAAGAGTTCAGGGCAGGCAATCAGCCCCAGCATTTT. Full variable domain (remainder filled in from reference TRBV3-1 and TRBJ1-5): DTAVSQTPKYLVTQMGNDKSIKCEQNLGHDTMYWYKQDSKKFLKIMFSYNNKELIINETVPNRFSPKSPDKAHLNLHINSLELGDSAVYFCASSQEFRAGNQPQHFGDGTRLSIL.

The V call is TRBV7-9, the J call TRBJ2-7; 7 nucleotides line up with TRBD1. Germline V CDR1 and CDR2: SEHNR, FQNEAQ (reference sequence). The CDR3 runs to 13 residues. V was pared by 5 bases and J by 4 bases, with 5 bases of the junction left unmatched. CDR3 sequence (DNA): TGTGCCAGCAGCAAGGACAGGAAATACGAGCAGTACTTC. Translation: CASSKDRKYEQYF.

The rearrangement joins TRBV5-6 to TRBJ1-2; possible D gene TRBD1, 6 bases. This CDR3 has 15 amino acids. From germline, CDR1 is SGHDT and CDR2 YYEEEE. Trimming took 2 bases from V and 0 from J, leaving 11 bases between them. CDR3 sequence: CASSFLQGSNYGYTF. The CDR3 DNA follows: TGTGCCAGCAGCTTTCTACAGGGCTCTAACTATGGCTACACCTTC.

This clonotype was detected a few times. The V and J genes are TRBV20-1 and TRBJ2-5; 7 nucleotides align to TRBD2. Trimming took 5 bases from V and 5 from J; bases not matched to a gene: 11. CDR3 size: 14 residues. Germline CDR1 and CDR2: DFQATT and SNEGSKA (reference sequence). CDR3 amino acids: CSAHQRTGGETQYF. CDR3 nucleotide sequence: TGCAGTGCTCACCAAAGGACCGGGGGGGAGACCCAGTACTTC.

In its sample, this clonotype was seen many times. The chain recombines TRBV5-1 with TRBJ1-1; D may be TRBD1 (5 bases). Per the germline V gene, CDR1 is SGHRS and CDR2 is YFSETQ. The V end lost 5 bases, the J end lost 0 bases, and 14 bases lay between the germline ends. The CDR3 has 15 amino acids. The CDR3 sequence: CASRNRTLMNTEAFF. DNA for the CDR3: TGCGCCAGCAGGAACAGGACCCTCATGAACACTGAAGCTTTCTTT.

This chain links TRBV18 with TRBJ2-2, with D perhaps given as TRBD1 or TRBD2 (5 bases each). The ends were cut back, 3 bases at V and 4 bases at J, with 12 bases in the middle. The CDR3 consists of 15 residues. CDR1 and CDR2 (germline): KGHSH, LQKENI. CDR3 loop: CASSPGAVGTGELFF. CDR3 nucleotides: TGTGCCAGCTCACCCGGGGCCGTCGGCACCGGGGAGCTGTTTTTT. The full variable domain, with the rest looked up from reference TRBV18 and TRBJ2-2, is NAGVMQNPRHLVRRRGQEARLRCSPMKGHSHVYWYRQLPEEGLKFMVYLQKENIIDESGMPKERFSAEFPKEGPSILRIQQVVRGDSAAYFCASSPGAVGTGELFFGEGSRLTVL.

This clonotype was seen at least ten times. V usage is TRBV2 and J usage is TRBJ1-2; D is ambiguous. This CDR3 contains 13 residues. Germline values: CDR1 SNHLY, CDR2 FYNNEI. V dropped 8 bases and J dropped 2 bases, with 12 bases sitting between them. CDR3 sequence (DNA): TGTGCCAGCTCCGCGGACGGAAACTATGGCTACACCTTC. It specifies CASSADGNYGYTF.

This clonotype occurred a few times. A much larger clone is a single base away; this may be a read error. CDR3 bases: TGTGCCAGCAGTCCGGGACAGACGGCCTATGGCTACACCTTC. This codes for CASSPGQTAYGYTF. The gene calls are TRBV28 and TRBJ1-2, with 7 bases that match TRBD1. Germline V CDR1 and CDR2: MDHEN, SYDVKM. The CDR3 sequence is 14 residues long. V was pared by 5 bases and J by 4 bases, with 7 bases of the junction left unmatched.

The sample holds many counts of this clonotype. The rearrangement links TRBV28 to TRBJ1-1; weak D call: TRBD1 (5 bases). Trimming shortened V by 5 bases and J by 8 bases, and 18 bases separated the two germline ends. Germline V gene sequence: CDR1 MDHEN, CDR2 SYDVKM. The CDR3 is 14 amino acids. DNA for the CDR3: TGTGCCAGCAGTGTCCAGAGAGGGGCAAGGGAAGCTTTCTTT. The encoded protein is CASSVQRGAREAFF.

V is TRBV28 and J is TRBJ2-3; 11 bases align to TRBD1. CDR3 length: 15 residues. Looked up from germline, CDR1 is MDHEN and CDR2 is SYDVKM. V was pared by 5 bases and J by 6 bases, with 7 bases of the junction left unmatched. The CDR3 coding sequence is TGTGCCAGCAGTCGATGGACAGGGGGCGACGATACGCAGTATTTT. Encoded protein: CASSRWTGGDDTQYF.

The V gene is TRBV9, the J gene TRBJ1-3; TRBD1 matches at 7 bases. The CDR3 runs to 14 residues. With V trimmed by 5 bases and J by 4 bases, 6 bases remained unmatched. The germline V gene encodes CDR1 SGDLS and CDR2 YYNGEE. The DNA for the CDR3 is TGTGCCAGCAGTGAACAGGGGATCGGAAACACCATATATTTT. This encodes CASSEQGIGNTIYF.

This clonotype was seen ten or more times. The chain is built from TRBV11-3 and TRBJ2-2, with TRBD1 identical over 7 bases. Germline CDR1 is SGHNT and CDR2 is YENEEA. Germline trimming cut 7 bases from V and 7 bases from J; bases unmatched to any gene: 3. There are 12 residues in the CDR3. The CDR3 coding sequence is TGTGCCAGCAAAGGGGGCGGCGGGGAGCTGTTTTTT. Its protein product is CASKGGGGELFF. Supplemented by reference TRBV11-3 and TRBJ2-2, the full variable domain reads EAGVVQSPRYKIIEKKQPVAFWCNPISGHNTLYWYLQNLGQGPELLIRYENEEAVDDSQLPKDRFSAERLKGVDSTLKIQPAELGDSAVYLCASKGGGGELFFGEGSRLTVL.

The table lists this clonotype with a few counts. As the CDR3 is not closed by the conserved phenylalanine or tryptophan, this likely results from a read error. The rearrangement uses TRBV10-1 and TRBJ1-1; tentative D call: TRBD1 (5 bases). Deletions cut 0 bases from V and 5 bases from J, with 19 bases between. Germline V lookup: CDR1 WNHNN, CDR2 SYGVQD (reference sequence). The CDR3 is made up of 17 amino acids. The DNA of the CDR3 is TGCGCCAGCAGTGAGTCGGGGCAAGGGCCATCAAAAACTGAAGCTTTCCTT. Residues: CASSESGQGPSKTEAFL.

This clonotype was observed a few times. The chain recombines TRBV19 with TRBJ2-5; 10 bases align to TRBD2. J was trimmed by 5 bases and V by 9 bases; bases with no gene match: 18. Germline V lookup: CDR1 LNHDA, CDR2 SQIVND (reference sequence). The CDR3 spans 17 residues. CDR3 amino acids: CARSPRLAGVSLETQYF. As DNA, the CDR3 is TGTGCCAGGTCTCCGCGGCTAGCGGGAGTTTCTCTCGAGACCCAGTACTTC.

This clonotype was seen many times. Here the CDR3 DNA reads TGTGCCAGCAGTTATGGGCAGAGGCTCAATGAGCAGTTCTTC. It translates to CASSYGQRLNEQFF. The chain couples TRBV28 to TRBJ2-1; D ambiguous. The CDR3 spans 14 residues. Germline V gene sequence: CDR1 MDHEN, CDR2 SYDVKM. V was trimmed by 4 bases and J by 6 bases, leaving 13 bases between them.

This clonotype showed up many times. V gene TRBV29-1 combines with J gene TRBJ1-4, with 7 bases matching TRBD1. Germline assignment: CDR1 SQVTM and CDR2 ANQGSEA. V lost 8 bases, J lost 7 bases, and 13 bases stayed unmatched. This CDR3 region has 14 residues. CDR3 nucleotide sequence: TGCAGCACCAGGGACAGCCAGGGGAGTGAAAAACTGTTTTTT. Its translation is CSTRDSQGSEKLFF.

This sequence joins TRBV19 and TRBJ1-3; a possible D gene is TRBD1 (5 bases). Germline CDR1 is LNHDA and CDR2 is SQIVND (reference sequence). Trimming shortened V by 11 bases and J by 4 bases, and 21 bases separated the two germline ends. CDR3 length: 15 residues. CDR3 sequence: CAGRGQGPGGNTIYF. The CDR3 DNA sequence: TGTGCCGGGCGCGGACAAGGACCTGGGGGAAACACCATATATTTT.

This clonotype has more than one count but fewer than ten. The rearrangement links TRBV6-1 to TRBJ2-1, with 7 bases aligning to TRBD2. V lost 5 bases to trimming and J lost 3 bases; unmatched junction nucleotides: 10. CDR1 is MNHNS and CDR2 is SASEGT in the germline V gene. The CDR3 spans 16 residues. CDR3 residues: CASSRSSGVSYNEQFF. The CDR3 bases are TGTGCCAGCAGTAGGTCTAGCGGAGTTAGCTACAATGAGCAGTTCTTC.

This clonotype has only a few counts. The chain is built from TRBV20-1 and TRBJ1-1; tentative D call: TRBD1 (5 bases). The CDR3 covers 14 residues. Germline CDR1 reads DFQATT; CDR2 reads SNEGSKA (reference sequence). The V gene lost 0 bases and the J gene lost 1 base, with 9 bases spanning the gap. The CDR3 nucleotides are TGCAGTGCTAGAGATCCGGGGACGAACACTGAAGCTTTCTTT. It encodes CSARDPGTNTEAFF.

This clonotype has ten or more counts. The chain links TRBV28 to TRBJ2-7; a weak D match, TRBD2 (6 bases). Trimming cost V 10 bases and J 0 bases, with 13 bases left between them. The CDR3 totals 13 residues. Germline V CDR1 and CDR2: MDHEN, SYDVKM. CDR3 residues: CATSGRNSYEQYF. The CDR3 coding sequence is TGTGCCACCTCAGGGAGGAACTCCTACGAGCAGTACTTC. Full variable domain (outside the CDR3, taken from reference TRBV28 and TRBJ2-7): DVKVTQSSRYLVKRTGEKVFLECVQDMDHENMFWYRQDPGLGLRLIYFSYDVKMKEKGDIPEGYSVSREKKERFSLILESASTNQTSMYLCATSGRNSYEQYFGPGTRLTVT.

The rearrangement joins TRBV6-1 to TRBJ2-7, with 7 bases matching TRBD2. V gave up 3 bases and J gave up 3 bases; unmatched junction bases: 8. The CDR3 spans 15 residues. CDR1 is MNHNS, CDR2 SASEGT, per germline. The chain's CDR3 is CASSERELVFYEQYF. CDR3 DNA sequence: TGTGCCAGCAGTGAGCGGGAGTTAGTATTCTACGAGCAGTACTTC.

This clonotype was seen many times. The junction and the germline gene differ at one end; a read error may be behind it. The V and J genes are TRBV20-1 and TRBJ1-4; D not certain. Germline V gives CDR1 DFQATT, CDR2 SNEGSKA (reference sequence). The length of the CDR3 is 13 residues. For the CDR3, the DNA is TGCAGTGCTCTTTTACAGCCAAATGAAAAGCTGTTTTTT. Its translation is CSALLQPNEKLFF.

In its sample, this clonotype was seen many times. The V gene is TRBV27, the J gene TRBJ1-5; D unclear. Germline CDR1 MNHEY, CDR2 SMNVEV (reference sequence). The germline V and J ends were trimmed by 3 bases and 4 bases, with 7 bases remaining between them. This CDR3 spans 13 amino acids. As DNA, the CDR3 is TGTGCCAGCAGTTTCGGCCAGAATCAGCCCCAGCATTTT. Its translation: CASSFGQNQPQHF.